This is a list of T cell receptor beta chains from one sample in a study of blood T cell repertoires in COVID-19. Only in-frame clones appear in the TCRdb table, and some are missing; sequencing was by immunoSEQ multiplex PCR. The data contain a few hundred thousand clones, roughly 85% of them seen just once; the ten biggest clones take up roughly 3%. The specimen was peripheral blood. These receptors originate from a woman between 18 and 29 years old with acute or convalescent COVID-19. Each CDR3 is given with its conserved first and last residue. Fields, in order: clone size, V gene, CDR3 length, J gene, D gene, CDR3 protein, CDR3 DNA. The D gene is left open where the match is weak. Expanded clones get a size class; other rows say once, few or many, or leave the size out.

few	TRBV15	17	TRBJ2-7	TRBD1	CATSRKRQGTSSYEQYF	TGTGCCACCAGCAGAAAGAGACAGGGGACATCCTCCTACGAGCAGTACTTC
NA	TRBV6-2/TRBV6-3	16	TRBJ2-7	TRBD2	CASSHGTSLPHAEQYF	TGTGCCAGCAGCCACGGGACTAGTTTGCCCCACGCCGAGCAGTACTTC
NA	TRBV10-2	14	TRBJ2-7	TRBD2	CASTPGLAHYEQYF	TGCGCCAGCACCCCGGGACTAGCTCACTACGAGCAGTACTTC
NA	TRBV5-1	16	TRBJ1-5	NA	CASSFGVTGSNQPQHF	TGCGCCAGCAGCTTTGGAGTGACCGGCAGCAATCAGCCCCAGCATTTT
NA	TRBV24-1	12	TRBJ1-5	NA	CATSDPNQPQHF	TGTGCCACCAGTGATCCGAATCAGCCCCAGCATTTT
NA	TRBV18	16	TRBJ2-3	TRBD2	CASSPLSSGGTDTQYF	TGTGCCAGCTCACCACTCTCTAGCGGGGGCACAGATACGCAGTATTTT
NA	TRBV20-1	11	TRBJ2-1	TRBD2	CSATLAGKQFF	TGCAGTGCCACACTAGCGGGCAAGCAGTTCTTC
NA	TRBV9	13	TRBJ1-5	NA	CASSGGGGQPQHF	TGTGCCAGCAGCGGGGGGGGCGGTCAGCCCCAGCATTTT
NA	TRBV11-2	12	TRBJ2-1	TRBD1	CASRPDRGEQFF	TGTGCCAGCAGGCCCGACAGGGGAGAGCAGTTCTTC
NA	TRBV13	17	TRBJ2-3	TRBD1	CASSLGGGTGGSSTQYF	TGTGCCAGCAGCTTAGGCGGAGGGACAGGCGGGTCCTCTACGCAGTATTTT
NA	TRBV24-1	18	TRBJ1-5	NA	CATSELRTLQETTQPQHF	TGTGCCACCAGTGAATTACGTACTCTACAGGAGACCACTCAGCCCCAGCATTTT
NA	TRBV12-3/TRBV12-4	13	TRBJ1-1	NA	CASSMTANTEAFF	TGTGCCAGCAGTATGACAGCGAACACTGAAGCTTTCTTT
NA	TRBV7-3	15	TRBJ2-1	TRBD2	CASSRTSGRATEQFF	TGTGCCAGCAGCCGAACTAGCGGGAGGGCCACTGAGCAGTTCTTC
once	TRBV6-5	13	TRBJ1-2	NA	CASSYLAGSGYTF	TGTGCCAGCAGTTACTTAGCGGGGAGCGGCTACACCTTC
NA	TRBV6-5	14	TRBJ2-7	TRBD2	CASSYLGLASEQYF	TGTGCCAGCAGTTACCTCGGACTAGCGAGCGAGCAGTACTTC
once	TRBV7-9	16	TRBJ1-5	NA	CASSLGSGQVNQPQHF	TGTGCCAGCAGCTTAGGTTCGGGACAAGTCAATCAGCCCCAGCATTTT
NA	TRBV6-5	15	TRBJ1-5	TRBD1	CASRATGYSNQPQHF	TGTGCCAGCAGGGCGACAGGGTATAGCAATCAGCCCCAGCATTTT
NA	TRBV5-1	17	TRBJ2-2	TRBD1	CASSLRQGEVGTGELFF	TGCGCCAGCAGCCTGCGACAGGGGGAGGTGGGCACCGGGGAGCTGTTTTTT
once	TRBV30	15	TRBJ1-1	NA	CAWRGGAHSLTEAFF	TGTGCCTGGAGGGGGGGGGCGCACAGCCTCACTGAAGCTTTCTTT
NA	TRBV3-1/TRBV3-2	16	TRBJ2-3	TRBD1	CASSQDQGAATDTQYF	TGTGCCAGCAGCCAAGACCAGGGGGCTGCCACAGATACGCAGTATTTT
NA	TRBV6-5	16	TRBJ2-1	TRBD1	CASSYQQGAFYNEQFF	TGTGCCAGCAGTTATCAACAGGGGGCGTTCTACAATGAGCAGTTCTTC
few	TRBV19	17	TRBJ1-5	TRBD1	CASSRQRQGLDDQPQHF	TGTGCCAGTAGTAGACAAAGACAGGGTTTAGACGATCAGCCCCAGCATTTT
NA	TRBV6-5	14	TRBJ1-2	TRBD1	CASSKTDRGYGYTF	TGTGCCAGCAGTAAGACGGACAGGGGATACGGCTACACCTTC
NA	TRBV7-9	15	TRBJ1-5	TRBD1	CASSLGTGVNQPQHF	TGTGCCAGCAGCTTGGGGACAGGGGTGAATCAGCCCCAGCATTTT
NA	TRBV10-3	18	TRBJ2-3	TRBD2	CAIVSPGTSGREADTQYF	TGTGCCATCGTTTCCCCCGGGACTAGCGGGAGAGAGGCAGATACGCAGTATTTT
NA	TRBV3-1/TRBV3-2	14	TRBJ2-7	TRBD1	CASSRGQGSYEQYF	TGTGCCAGCAGCCGGGGACAGGGGTCCTACGAGCAGTACTTC
NA	TRBV27	16	TRBJ2-5	TRBD1	CASSRGTGGFGETQYF	TGTGCCAGCAGCCGCGGGACAGGGGGCTTCGGGGAGACCCAGTACTTC
NA	TRBV30	13	TRBJ1-6	NA	CAWSVDINSPLHF	TGTGCCTGGAGTGTGGACATCAATTCACCCCTCCACTTT
NA	TRBV27	14	TRBJ1-1	NA	CASSLSGGNTEAFF	TGTGCCAGCAGTTTAAGTGGGGGCAACACTGAAGCTTTCTTT
NA	TRBV19	15	TRBJ1-4	TRBD1	CASSKWGTANEKLFF	TGTGCCAGTAGTAAGTGGGGGACAGCTAATGAAAAACTGTTTTTT
NA	TRBV5-4	19	TRBJ1-3	NA	CASSFGAGQGRISGNTIYF	TGTGCCAGCAGCTTTGGGGCAGGACAAGGCCGAATCTCTGGAAACACCATATATTTT
many	TRBV6-6	13	TRBJ2-7	NA	CASSFGSLSEQYF	TGTGCCAGCAGTTTCGGTTCGCTCTCCGAGCAGTACTTC
NA	TRBV28	17	TRBJ2-3	NA	CASSLWSSPGFLYTQYF	TGTGCCAGCAGTTTATGGTCAAGCCCGGGGTTTTTATATACGCAGTATTTT
NA	TRBV7-8	18	TRBJ2-7	TRBD2	CASSLADTSGRSSYEQYF	TGTGCCAGCAGCTTAGCGGACACTAGCGGGAGAAGCTCCTACGAGCAGTACTTC
NA	TRBV7-8	14	TRBJ2-2	NA	CASSLTGNTGELFF	TGTGCCAGCAGTCTGACTGGGAACACCGGGGAGCTGTTTTTT
NA	TRBV6-2/TRBV6-3	17	TRBJ2-7	TRBD2	CASSYTLLAGGPYEQYF	TGTGCCAGCAGTTACACCCTACTAGCGGGAGGGCCCTACGAGCAGTACTTC
NA	TRBV18	15	TRBJ1-2	TRBD1	CASSPNTRTGDGYTF	TGTGCCAGCTCACCTAATACCAGGACAGGGGATGGCTACACCTTC
NA	TRBV2	15	TRBJ2-2	TRBD1	CASRRTGANTGELFF	TGTGCCAGCAGGAGGACAGGGGCGAACACCGGGGAGCTGTTTTTT
NA	TRBV19	17	TRBJ2-2	NA	CASSIGGRVYYTGELFF	TGTGCCAGTAGTATAGGAGGCAGGGTATATTACACCGGGGAGCTGTTTTTT
NA	TRBV2	13	TRBJ1-1	NA	CASSAGLNTEAFF	TGTGCCAGCAGTGCAGGGTTGAACACTGAAGCTTTCTTT
few	TRBV4-1	17	TRBJ2-1	NA	CASSQLTSRGSYNEQFF	TGCGCCAGCAGCCAGCTGACCAGCCGGGGCTCCTACAATGAGCAGTTCTTC
NA	TRBV19	15	TRBJ2-7	NA	CATQVVYGGIYEQYF	TGTGCCACTCAGGTTGTCTATGGAGGGATCTACGAGCAGTACTTC
NA	TRBV29-1	18	TRBJ2-3	TRBD1	CSVEVGQGARWSTDTQYF	TGCAGCGTTGAGGTAGGGCAGGGGGCGCGTTGGAGCACAGATACGCAGTATTTT
NA	TRBV6-2/TRBV6-3	15	TRBJ2-7	TRBD2	CASSYLTSVYDEQYF	TGTGCCAGCAGTTACCTGACTAGCGTCTATGACGAGCAGTACTTC
NA	TRBV5-1	14	TRBJ2-5	NA	CASSLRDTQETQYF	TGCGCCAGCAGCTTGCGGGACACCCAAGAGACCCAGTACTTC
NA	TRBV28	17	TRBJ2-1	TRBD2	CASSSGLAGLAYNEQFF	TGTGCCAGCAGTTCCGGACTAGCGGGTCTGGCCTACAATGAGCAGTTCTTC
few	TRBV7-2	15	TRBJ2-7	TRBD2	CASSSYGGGPYEQYF	TGTGCCAGCAGCTCTTATGGGGGAGGGCCCTACGAGCAGTACTTC
NA	TRBV9	16	TRBJ2-3	TRBD1	CASSTMGGQGADTQYF	TGTGCCAGCAGTACTATGGGGGGACAGGGTGCAGATACGCAGTATTTT
NA	TRBV30	14	TRBJ1-6	NA	CAWSVLGDYSPLHF	TGTGCCTGGAGTGTACTCGGGGATTACTCACCCCTCCACTTT
NA	TRBV7-8	16	TRBJ1-6	TRBD1	CASSLTGRTYNSPLHF	TGTGCCAGCAGCCTGACAGGGAGGACCTATAATTCACCCCTCCACTTT
NA	TRBV9	13	TRBJ2-2	NA	CASSAQNTGELFF	TGTGCCAGCAGCGCCCAAAACACCGGGGAGCTGTTTTTT
NA	TRBV4-1	17	TRBJ1-3	TRBD1	CASSQDVDRGLGNTIYF	TGCGCCAGCAGCCAAGATGTCGACAGGGGGCTGGGAAACACCATATATTTT
NA	TRBV6-5	12	TRBJ1-2	NA	CASSSRDSGYTF	TGTGCCAGCAGTTCAAGGGACTCTGGCTACACCTTC
NA	TRBV4-2	15	TRBJ2-3	TRBD1	CASSQGGTGGDTQYF	TGTGCCAGCAGCCAAGGGGGGACAGGGGGAGATACGCAGTATTTT
NA	TRBV24-1	16	TRBJ2-7	TRBD2	CATSDPGLAGGYEQYF	TGTGCCACCAGTGACCCCGGACTAGCGGGAGGGTACGAGCAGTACTTC
NA	TRBV6-5	14	TRBJ2-5	NA	CASSYSQGGETQYF	TGTGCCAGCAGTTACTCGCAGGGAGGAGAGACCCAGTACTTC
NA	TRBV25-1	15	TRBJ2-5	NA	CASSEQGHTEETQYF	TGTGCCAGCAGTGAACAGGGACACACAGAAGAGACCCAGTACTTC
NA	TRBV6-2/TRBV6-3	14	TRBJ2-7	TRBD1	CASSYESGGREQYF	TGTGCCAGCAGTTACGAATCAGGGGGCAGGGAGCAGTACTTC
few	TRBV5-1	13	TRBJ1-1	NA	CASSPTANTEAFF	TGCGCCAGCAGTCCCACAGCAAACACTGAAGCTTTCTTT
NA	TRBV5-1	15	TRBJ2-1	NA	CASSLRSASGNEQFF	TGCGCCAGCAGCTTGCGGTCGGCTAGTGGTAATGAGCAGTTCTTC